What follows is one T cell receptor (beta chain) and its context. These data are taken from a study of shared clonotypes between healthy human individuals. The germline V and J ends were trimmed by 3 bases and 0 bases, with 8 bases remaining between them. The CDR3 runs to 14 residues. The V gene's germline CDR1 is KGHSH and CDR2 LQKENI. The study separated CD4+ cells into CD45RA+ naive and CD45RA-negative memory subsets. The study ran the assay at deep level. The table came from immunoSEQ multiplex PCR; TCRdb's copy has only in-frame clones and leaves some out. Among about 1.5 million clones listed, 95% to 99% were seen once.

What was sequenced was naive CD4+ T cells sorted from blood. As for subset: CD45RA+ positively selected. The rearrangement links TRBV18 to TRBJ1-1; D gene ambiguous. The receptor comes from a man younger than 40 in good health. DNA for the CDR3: TGTGCCAGCTCACCCCAACAGCTGAACACTGAAGCTTTCTTT. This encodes CASSPQQLNTEAFF.